This is a list of T cell receptor beta chains from one sample in a study of cytomegalovirus exposure and HLA in healthy donors. TCRdb's copy holds only in-frame clones and misses some; the assay was immunoSEQ multiplex PCR. This repertoire shows more than 85,000 clones, more than 75% found once; its top ten account for 1.4% to 1.5%. Sequencing used PBMCs. Source of these receptors: a young woman in good health and CMV-seropositive. CDR3s include the opening cysteine and the closing phenylalanine or tryptophan. D genes are given only for firm matches. Size tells how often a clone was seen (once, few, many) or the class of an expanded clone, and some rows leave it out.

V	length	J	D	size	DNA	CDR3
TRBV6-1	15	TRBJ1-1	NA	NA	TGTGCCAGCACCCGATGGGGCACCATGAACACTGAAGCTTTCTTT	CASTRWGTMNTEAFF
TRBV6-6	13	TRBJ2-7	NA	NA	TGTGCCAGCAGTTATGGGGGGGCTGCCGAGCAGTACTTC	CASSYGGAAEQYF
TRBV19	14	TRBJ2-5	TRBD2	NA	TGTGCCAGTAGTAGGGACTACCTACAAGAGACCCAGTACTTC	CASSRDYLQETQYF
TRBV28	15	TRBJ1-2	NA	few	TGTGCCAGCGCTGTGGTTGGGGCCCGTAACTATGGCTACACCTTC	CASAVVGARNYGYTF
TRBV6-6	16	TRBJ2-2	TRBD1	few	TGTGCCAGCAGCCAAGAGCGGGGACAGGGCACCGGGGAGCTGTTTTTT	CASSQERGQGTGELFF
TRBV18	15	TRBJ2-3	TRBD1	NA	TGTGCCAGCTCACCACCCGGGACAGGGGGCCGTTCGCAGTATTTT	CASSPPGTGGRSQYF
TRBV6-5	15	TRBJ2-2	TRBD2	NA	TGTGCCAGCAGAAGACTAGCGGACCTAACCGGGGAGCTGTTTTTT	CASRRLADLTGELFF
TRBV30	14	TRBJ1-2	TRBD1	once	TGTGCCTGGAGTGTCAGGGGGTTGTTACATGGCTACACCTTC	CAWSVRGLLHGYTF
TRBV13	16	TRBJ2-3	TRBD2	NA	TGTGCCAGCAGCTTTCAGCGGGAGGGCCTCACAGATACGCAGTATTTT	CASSFQREGLTDTQYF
TRBV5-4	13	TRBJ2-2	NA	NA	TGTGCCAGCAGCTTCCAAGCCACCGGGGAGCTGTTTTTT	CASSFQATGELFF
TRBV4-1	18	TRBJ1-6	NA	NA	TGCGCCAGCAGCTCCTGGGGGGAGACAAGCTCCTATAATTCACCCCTCCACTTT	CASSSWGETSSYNSPLHF
TRBV28	17	TRBJ2-5	TRBD2	once	TGTGCCAGCAGTTTTACACAACTAGCGGGGGGCGTAGAGACCCAGTACTTC	CASSFTQLAGGVETQYF
TRBV4-3	15	TRBJ1-6	NA	once	TGCGCCAGCAGCCAAGGCCTAGGGGAGGAATCACCCCTCCACTTT	CASSQGLGEESPLHF
TRBV30	13	TRBJ2-4	NA	NA	TGTGCCTGGAGTGCCCTTGGGGGGAACATTCAGTACTTC	CAWSALGGNIQYF
TRBV2	17	TRBJ2-6	NA	NA	TGTGCCAGCAGTGAACGTGCCTCAGGGACTGGGGCCAACGTCCTGACTTTC	CASSERASGTGANVLTF
TRBV28	19	TRBJ2-2	TRBD2	NA	TGTGCCAGCAGTTTAGCGGGACTAGCGGGAGGGATAAACACCGGGGAGCTGTTTTTT	CASSLAGLAGGINTGELFF
TRBV30	16	TRBJ2-2	TRBD2	NA	TGTGCCTGGAGTGCCATCTCAGCGGGAGAGGGCGGGGAGCTGTTTTTT	CAWSAISAGEGGELFF
TRBV7-3	14	TRBJ2-2	NA	NA	TGTGCCAGCAGCTTAGTACGGGAAACCGGGGAGCTGTTTTTT	CASSLVRETGELFF
TRBV28	15	TRBJ1-1	NA	NA	TGTGCCAGCAGATCCTCGGGGGAAGGTCACACTGAAGCTTTCTTT	CASRSSGEGHTEAFF
TRBV4-2	17	TRBJ2-1	NA	NA	TGTGCCAGCAGCCAAGAAAACTCTGGACAGCTTTACAATGAGCAGTTCTTC	CASSQENSGQLYNEQFF
TRBV18	15	TRBJ2-3	TRBD1	once	TGTGCCAGCTCACCACGGGACAGGGGCACAGATACGCAGTATTTT	CASSPRDRGTDTQYF
TRBV2	12	TRBJ2-7	NA	NA	TGTGCCAGCAGTGAAGTCAGATACGAGCAGTACTTC	CASSEVRYEQYF
TRBV19	13	TRBJ1-1	NA	NA	TGTGCCAGCAAACAGGATCATTACACTGAAGCTTTCTTT	CASKQDHYTEAFF
TRBV5-1	13	TRBJ2-3	TRBD2	NA	TGCGCCAGCAGTGGCAGGGAGGGGGATACGCAGTATTTT	CASSGREGDTQYF
TRBV6-5	15	TRBJ1-2	NA	NA	TGTGCCAGCAGCCCAGACAGCCCTGATACCTATGGCTACACCTTC	CASSPDSPDTYGYTF
TRBV5-1	15	TRBJ2-7	TRBD1	NA	TGCGCCAGCAGCCCTCGAGGGCAGGGGGCCTACGAGCAGTACTTC	CASSPRGQGAYEQYF